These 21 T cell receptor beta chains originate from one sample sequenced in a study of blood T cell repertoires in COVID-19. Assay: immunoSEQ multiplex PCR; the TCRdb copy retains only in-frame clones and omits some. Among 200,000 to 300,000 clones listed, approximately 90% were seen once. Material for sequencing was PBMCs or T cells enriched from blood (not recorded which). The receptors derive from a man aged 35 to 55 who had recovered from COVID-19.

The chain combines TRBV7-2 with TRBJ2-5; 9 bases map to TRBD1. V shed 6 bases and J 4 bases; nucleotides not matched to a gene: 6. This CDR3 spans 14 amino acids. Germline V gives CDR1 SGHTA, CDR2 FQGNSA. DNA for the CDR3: TGTGCCAGCAGTCAGACAGGGGGAGGAGAGACCCAGTACTTC. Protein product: CASSQTGGGETQYF.

CDR3 sequence: CASSYSGGVTYEQYF. As DNA, the CDR3 is TGTGCCAGCAGTTACTCCGGGGGGGTTACCTACGAGCAGTACTTC. This sequence joins TRBV6-5 and TRBJ2-7; 8 bases align to TRBD2. Germline CDR1 reads MNHEY; CDR2 reads SVGAGI. Unmatched junction bases numbered 3, after V lost 0 bases and J lost 2 bases. The CDR3 has 15 amino acids.

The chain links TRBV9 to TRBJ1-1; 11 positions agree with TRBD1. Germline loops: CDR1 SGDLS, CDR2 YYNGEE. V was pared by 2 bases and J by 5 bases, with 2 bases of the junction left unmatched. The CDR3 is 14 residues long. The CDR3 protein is CASSVGTGGTEAFF. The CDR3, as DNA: TGTGCCAGCAGCGTGGGGACAGGGGGGACTGAAGCTTTCTTT.

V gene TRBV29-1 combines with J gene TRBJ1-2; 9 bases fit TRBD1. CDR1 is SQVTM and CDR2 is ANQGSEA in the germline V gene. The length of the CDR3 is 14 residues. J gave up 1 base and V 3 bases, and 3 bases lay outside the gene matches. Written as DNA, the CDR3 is TGCAGCGTTGAGCGGACAGGGGATAACTATGGCTACACCTTC. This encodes CSVERTGDNYGYTF.

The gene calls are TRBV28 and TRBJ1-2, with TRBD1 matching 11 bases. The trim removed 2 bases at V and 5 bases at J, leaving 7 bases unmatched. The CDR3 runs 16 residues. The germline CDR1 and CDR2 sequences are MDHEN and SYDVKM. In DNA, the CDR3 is TGTGCCAGCAGTTTAGTGGCCGGACAGGGGGCTTATGGCTACACCTTC. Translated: CASSLVAGQGAYGYTF.

CDR3 coding DNA: TGTGCTAGTGGTTTGGCAGGGAACACTGAAGCTTTCTTT. It encodes CASGLAGNTEAFF. V gene TRBV12-5 combines with J gene TRBJ1-1; D remains unclear. Germline V gene data show CDR1 as LGHNT and CDR2 as FRNRAP. V was trimmed by 1 base and J by 1 base, leaving 4 bases between them. The CDR3 is made up of 13 amino acids.

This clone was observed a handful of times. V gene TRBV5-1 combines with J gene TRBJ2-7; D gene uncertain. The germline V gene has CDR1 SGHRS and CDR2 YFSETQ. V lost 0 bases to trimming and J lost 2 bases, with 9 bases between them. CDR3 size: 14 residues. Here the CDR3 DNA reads TGCGCCAGCAGCTTGGTAGCCAGTACCTACGAGCAGTACTTC. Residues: CASSLVASTYEQYF.

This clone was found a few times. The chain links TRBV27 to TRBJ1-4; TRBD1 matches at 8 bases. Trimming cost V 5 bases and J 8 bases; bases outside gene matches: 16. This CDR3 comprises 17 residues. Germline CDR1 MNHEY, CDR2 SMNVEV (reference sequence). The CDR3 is CASSTSFSGGLVEKLFF. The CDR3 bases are TGTGCCAGCAGTACTTCATTCTCAGGGGGCCTTGTAGAAAAACTGTTTTTT.

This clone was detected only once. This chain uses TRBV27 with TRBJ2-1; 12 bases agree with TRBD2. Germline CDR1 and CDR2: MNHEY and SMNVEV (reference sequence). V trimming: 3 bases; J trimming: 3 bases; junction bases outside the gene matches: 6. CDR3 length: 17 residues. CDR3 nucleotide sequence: TGTGCCAGCAGTTTTACGACTAGCGGGAGTCTCTACAATGAGCAGTTCTTC. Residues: CASSFTTSGSLYNEQFF.

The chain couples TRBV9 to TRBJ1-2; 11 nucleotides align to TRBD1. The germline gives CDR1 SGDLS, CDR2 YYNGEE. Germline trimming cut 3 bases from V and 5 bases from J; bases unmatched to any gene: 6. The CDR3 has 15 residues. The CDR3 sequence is CASSAGQGASYGYTF. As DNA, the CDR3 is TGTGCCAGCAGCGCAGGACAGGGGGCGAGTTATGGCTACACCTTC.

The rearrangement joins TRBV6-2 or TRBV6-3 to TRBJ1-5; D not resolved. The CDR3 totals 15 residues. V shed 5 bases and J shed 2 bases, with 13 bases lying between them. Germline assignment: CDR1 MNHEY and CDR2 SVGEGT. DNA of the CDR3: TGTGCCAGCAGTCTCGACATGAGGGGCAATCAGCCCCAGCATTTT. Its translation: CASSLDMRGNQPQHF.

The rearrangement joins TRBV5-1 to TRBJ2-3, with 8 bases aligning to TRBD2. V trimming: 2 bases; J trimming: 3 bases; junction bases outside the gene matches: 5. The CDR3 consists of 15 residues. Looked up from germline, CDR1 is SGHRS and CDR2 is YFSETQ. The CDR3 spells CASSFGGRSTDTQYF. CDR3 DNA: TGCGCCAGCAGCTTCGGCGGGAGGTCGACAGATACGCAGTATTTT.

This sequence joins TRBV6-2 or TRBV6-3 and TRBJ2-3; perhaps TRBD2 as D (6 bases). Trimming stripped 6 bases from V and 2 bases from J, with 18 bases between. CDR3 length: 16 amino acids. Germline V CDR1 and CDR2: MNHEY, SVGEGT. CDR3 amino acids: CASSLLASHYTDTQYF. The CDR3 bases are TGTGCCAGCAGCCTCCTAGCGTCCCATTACACAGATACGCAGTATTTT.

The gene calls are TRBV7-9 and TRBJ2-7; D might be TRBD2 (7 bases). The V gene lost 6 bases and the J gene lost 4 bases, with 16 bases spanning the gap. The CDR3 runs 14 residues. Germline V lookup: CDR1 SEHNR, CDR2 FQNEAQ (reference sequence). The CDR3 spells CASSLGGRGYEQYF. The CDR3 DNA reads TGTGCCAGCAGTCTGGGGGGGCGAGGGTACGAGCAGTACTTC.

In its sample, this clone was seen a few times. CDR3 DNA: TGCGCCAGCAGCTTGGAACCGGGACTAGTATCCGAGACCCAGTACTTC. Encoded protein: CASSLEPGLVSETQYF. The chain links TRBV5-1 to TRBJ2-5; 8 bases agree with TRBD2. Germline V gives CDR1 SGHRS, CDR2 YFSETQ. V lost 0 bases, J lost 5 bases, and 9 bases stayed unmatched. The CDR3 totals 16 residues.

The CDR3: CASSEKGQSLYNEQFF. CDR3 DNA: TGTGCCAGCAGCGAAAAGGGACAGTCACTATACAATGAGCAGTTCTTC. The chain has TRBV5-6 and TRBJ2-1, with 7 bases aligning to TRBD1. J lost 4 bases, V lost 4 bases, and 11 bases had no gene match. The CDR3 runs 16 residues. Germline-derived CDR1 and CDR2 are SGHDT and YYEEEE.

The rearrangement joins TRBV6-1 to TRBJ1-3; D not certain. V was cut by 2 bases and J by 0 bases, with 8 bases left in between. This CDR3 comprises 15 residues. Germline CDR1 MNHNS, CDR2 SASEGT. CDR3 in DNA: TGTGCCAGCAGTGAACCAGGCAGCTCTGGAAACACCATATATTTT. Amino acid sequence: CASSEPGSSGNTIYF.

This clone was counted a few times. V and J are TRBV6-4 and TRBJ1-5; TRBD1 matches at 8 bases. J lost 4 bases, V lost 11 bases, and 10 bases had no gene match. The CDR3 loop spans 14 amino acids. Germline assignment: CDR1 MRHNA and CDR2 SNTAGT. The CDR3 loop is CAPQGQGRNQPQHF. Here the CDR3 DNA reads TGTGCCCCCCAAGGACAGGGAAGGAATCAGCCCCAGCATTTT.

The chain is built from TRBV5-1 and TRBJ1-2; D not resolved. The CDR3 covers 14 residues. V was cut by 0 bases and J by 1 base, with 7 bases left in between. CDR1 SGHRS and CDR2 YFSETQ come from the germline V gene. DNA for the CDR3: TGCGCCAGCAGCTTGGTACATCGTAACTATGGCTACACCTTC. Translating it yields CASSLVHRNYGYTF.

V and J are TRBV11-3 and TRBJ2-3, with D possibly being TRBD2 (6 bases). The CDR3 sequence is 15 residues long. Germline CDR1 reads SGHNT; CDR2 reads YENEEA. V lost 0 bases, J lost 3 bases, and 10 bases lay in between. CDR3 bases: TGTGCCAGCAGCTTAGACGGGGGTCTAACAGATACGCAGTATTTT. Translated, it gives CASSLDGGLTDTQYF.

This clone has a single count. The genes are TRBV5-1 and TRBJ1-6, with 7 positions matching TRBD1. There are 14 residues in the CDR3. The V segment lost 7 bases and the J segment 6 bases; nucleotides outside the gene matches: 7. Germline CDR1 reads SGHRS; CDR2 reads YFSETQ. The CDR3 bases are TGCGCCAGCGCGCAACAGGGGTTTAATTCACCCCTCCACTTT. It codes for CASAQQGFNSPLHF.